This T cell receptor beta chain was captured by sequencing in a study of T cell repertoires in cytomegalovirus infection. Study as a whole: CMV infection plus the matching HLA type was flagged by public TCR beta signatures.

MiXCR was run by TCRdb on the reads, yielding one entry per CDR3 protein. The sample shows approximately 180,000 distinct CDR3 sequences, about a sixth of them seen only once. Trimming removed 2 bases at V and 2 bases at J, with 6 bases between. The CDR3 covers 14 residues. In germline, CDR1 is KGHDR, CDR2 SFDVKD. The receptor was isolated from a human donor in good health (CMV status not recorded). Some clones in this sample may be carry-over from other donors' samples. The V and J genes are TRBV24-1 and TRBJ1-5; D call uncertain. The sample comprised CD8+ T cells from PBMCs. DNA for the CDR3: TGTGCCACCAGTGATTCTCCTGGCAATCAGCCCCAGCATTTT. Protein: CATSDSPGNQPQHF.